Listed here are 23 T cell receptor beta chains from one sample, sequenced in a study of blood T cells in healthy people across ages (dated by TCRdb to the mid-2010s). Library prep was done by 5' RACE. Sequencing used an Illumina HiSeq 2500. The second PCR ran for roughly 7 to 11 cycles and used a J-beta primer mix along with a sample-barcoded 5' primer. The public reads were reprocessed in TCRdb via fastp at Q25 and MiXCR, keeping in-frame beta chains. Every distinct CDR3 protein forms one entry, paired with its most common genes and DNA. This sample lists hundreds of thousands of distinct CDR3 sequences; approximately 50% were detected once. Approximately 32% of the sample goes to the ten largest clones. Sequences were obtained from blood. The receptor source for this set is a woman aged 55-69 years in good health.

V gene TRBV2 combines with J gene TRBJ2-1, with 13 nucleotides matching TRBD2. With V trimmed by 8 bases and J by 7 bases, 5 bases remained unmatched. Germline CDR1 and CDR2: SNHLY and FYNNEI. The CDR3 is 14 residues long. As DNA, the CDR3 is TGTGCCAGCTTTAGGACTAGCGGGAGTAATGAGCAGTTCTTC. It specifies CASFRTSGSNEQFF.

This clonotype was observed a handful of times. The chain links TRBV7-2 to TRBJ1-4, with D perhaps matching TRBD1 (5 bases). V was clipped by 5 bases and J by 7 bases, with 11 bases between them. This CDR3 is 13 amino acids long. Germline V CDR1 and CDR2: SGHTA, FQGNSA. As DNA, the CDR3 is TGTGCCAGCAGCGGACAAAGGGGTGAAAAACTGTTTTTT. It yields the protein CASSGQRGEKLFF. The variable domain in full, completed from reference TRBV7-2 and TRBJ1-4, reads GAGVSQSPSNKVTEKGKDVELRCDPISGHTALYWYRQSLGQGLEFLIYFQGNSAPDKSGLPSDRFSAERTGGSVSTLTIQRTQQEDSAVYLCASSGQRGEKLFFGSGTQLSVL.

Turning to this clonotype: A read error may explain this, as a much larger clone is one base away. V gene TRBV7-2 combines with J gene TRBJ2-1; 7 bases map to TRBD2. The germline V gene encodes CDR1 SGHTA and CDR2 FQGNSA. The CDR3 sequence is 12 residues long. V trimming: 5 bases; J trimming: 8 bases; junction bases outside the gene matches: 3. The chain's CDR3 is CASSATSDEQFF. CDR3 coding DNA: TGTGCCAGCAGCGCTACTAGCGATGAGCAGTTCTTC. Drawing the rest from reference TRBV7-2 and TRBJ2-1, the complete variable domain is GAGVSQSPSNKVTEKGKDVELRCDPISGHTALYWYRQSLGQGLEFLIYFQGNSAPDKSGLPSDRFSAERTGGSVSTLTIQRTQQEDSAVYLCASSATSDEQFFGPGTRLTVL.

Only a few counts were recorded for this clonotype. The CDR3 sequence: CSAQDPNYGYTF. The CDR3 nucleotides read TGCAGCGCTCAAGACCCCAACTATGGCTACACCTTC. The chain employs TRBV20-1 and TRBJ1-2, with D unclear. The CDR3 covers 12 residues. Germline V lookup: CDR1 DFQATT, CDR2 SNEGSKA (reference sequence).

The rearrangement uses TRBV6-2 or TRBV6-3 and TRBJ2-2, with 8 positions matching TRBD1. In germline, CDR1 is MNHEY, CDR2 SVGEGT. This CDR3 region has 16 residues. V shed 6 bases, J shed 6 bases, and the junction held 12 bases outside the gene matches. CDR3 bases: TGTGCCAGCAGGACTCGGACAGGGCGGTCGTCCGGGGAGCTGTTTTTT. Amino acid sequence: CASRTRTGRSSGELFF.

CDR3 DNA sequence: TGTGCCAGCAGCTTATTGAGGGAGGGCCGGGGGACCCAGTACTTC. This translates into CASSLLREGRGTQYF. The chain recombines TRBV7-2 with TRBJ2-5, with TRBD2 matching over 7 bases. V was pared by 2 bases and J by 7 bases, with 10 bases of the junction left unmatched. This CDR3 is built from 15 residues. The germline V gene encodes CDR1 SGHTA and CDR2 FQGNSA.

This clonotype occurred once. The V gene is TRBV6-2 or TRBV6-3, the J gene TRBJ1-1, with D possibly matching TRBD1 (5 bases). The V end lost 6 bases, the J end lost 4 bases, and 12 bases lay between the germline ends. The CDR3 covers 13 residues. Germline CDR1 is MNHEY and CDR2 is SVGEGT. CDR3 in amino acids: CASSLGTFTEAFF. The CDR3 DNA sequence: TGTGCCAGCAGCTTAGGGACGTTCACTGAAGCTTTCTTT.

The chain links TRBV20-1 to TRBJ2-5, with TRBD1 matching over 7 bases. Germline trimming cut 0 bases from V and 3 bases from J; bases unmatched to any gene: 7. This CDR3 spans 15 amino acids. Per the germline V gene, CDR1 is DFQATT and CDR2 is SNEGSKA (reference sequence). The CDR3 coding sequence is TGCAGTGCTAGAGACCCGACAGGGAGAAAAGAGACCCAGTACTTC. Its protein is CSARDPTGRKETQYF.

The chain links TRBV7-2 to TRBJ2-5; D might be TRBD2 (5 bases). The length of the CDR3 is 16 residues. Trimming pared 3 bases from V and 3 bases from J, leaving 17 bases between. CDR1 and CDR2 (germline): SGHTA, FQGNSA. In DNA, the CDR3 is TGTGCCAGCAGCTTTTCCCCGGGATTCGGGGAAGAGACCCAGTACTTC. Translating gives CASSFSPGFGEETQYF.

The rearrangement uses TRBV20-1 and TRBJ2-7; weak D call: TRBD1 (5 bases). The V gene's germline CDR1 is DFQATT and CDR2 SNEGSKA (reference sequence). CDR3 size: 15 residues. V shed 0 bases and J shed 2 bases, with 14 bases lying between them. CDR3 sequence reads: CSARDFQGLTYEQYF. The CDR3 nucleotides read TGCAGTGCTAGAGATTTTCAGGGATTAACCTACGAGCAGTACTTC.

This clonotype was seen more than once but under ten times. This CDR3 reads CAGRGTRELFF. For the CDR3, the DNA is TGTGCCGGCCGCGGAACCCGGGAGCTGTTTTTT. The chain joins TRBV25-1 to TRBJ2-2; unclear D gene. The V end lost 11 bases, the J end lost 9 bases, and 13 bases lay between the germline ends. CDR1 is MGHDK, CDR2 SYGVNS, per germline. This CDR3 region has 11 residues.

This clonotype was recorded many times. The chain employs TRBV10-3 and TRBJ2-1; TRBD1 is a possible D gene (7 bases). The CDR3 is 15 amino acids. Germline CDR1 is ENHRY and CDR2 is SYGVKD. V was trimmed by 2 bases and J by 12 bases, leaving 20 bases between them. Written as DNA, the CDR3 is TGTGCCATCAGTGAGCCGGGGGACAGAGTCCAAGGGCAGTTCTTC. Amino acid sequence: CAISEPGDRVQGQFF.

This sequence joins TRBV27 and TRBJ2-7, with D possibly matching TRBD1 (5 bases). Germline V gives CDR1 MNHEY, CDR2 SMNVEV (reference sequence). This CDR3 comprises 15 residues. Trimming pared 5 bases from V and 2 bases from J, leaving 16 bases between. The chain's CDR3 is CASSLIKGPPYEQYF. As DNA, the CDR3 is TGTGCCAGCAGTCTAATCAAGGGGCCACCCTACGAGCAGTACTTC.

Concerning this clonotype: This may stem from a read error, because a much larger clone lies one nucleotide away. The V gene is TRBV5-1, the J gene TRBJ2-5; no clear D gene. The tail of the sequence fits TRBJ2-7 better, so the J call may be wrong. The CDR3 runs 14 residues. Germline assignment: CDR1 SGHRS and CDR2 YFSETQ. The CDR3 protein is CASSLKGLGSEQYF. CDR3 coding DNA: TGCGCCAGCAGCTTGAAGGGTCTCGGCAGCGAGCAGTACTTC.

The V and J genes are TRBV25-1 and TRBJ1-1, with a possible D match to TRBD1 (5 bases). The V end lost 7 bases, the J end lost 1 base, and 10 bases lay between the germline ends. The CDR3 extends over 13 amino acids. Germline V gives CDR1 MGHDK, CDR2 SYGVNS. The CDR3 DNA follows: TGTGCCAGCACTGGGGCCACGAACACTGAAGCTTTCTTT. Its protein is CASTGATNTEAFF. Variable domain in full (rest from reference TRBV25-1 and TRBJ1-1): EADIYQTPRYLVIGTGKKITLECSQTMGHDKMYWYQQDPGMELHLIHYSYGVNSTEKGDLSSESTVSRIRTEHFPLTLESARPSHTSQYLCASTGATNTEAFFGQGTRLTVV.

The CDR3 DNA reads TGCGCCAGCAGCTTGGAGTCCGTTAACTATGGCTACACCTTC. It encodes CASSLESVNYGYTF. The V gene is TRBV5-1, the J gene TRBJ1-2; D unclear. V lost 0 bases and J 1 base, leaving 7 bases between the germline ends. The length of the CDR3 is 14 residues. The germline gives CDR1 SGHRS, CDR2 YFSETQ.

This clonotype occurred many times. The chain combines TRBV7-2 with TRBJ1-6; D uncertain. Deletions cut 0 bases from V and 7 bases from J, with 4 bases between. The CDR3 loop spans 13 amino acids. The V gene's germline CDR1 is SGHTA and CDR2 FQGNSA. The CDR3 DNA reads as TGTGCCAGCAGCTTAGCTAGGAATTCACCCCTCCACTTT. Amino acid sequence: CASSLARNSPLHF.

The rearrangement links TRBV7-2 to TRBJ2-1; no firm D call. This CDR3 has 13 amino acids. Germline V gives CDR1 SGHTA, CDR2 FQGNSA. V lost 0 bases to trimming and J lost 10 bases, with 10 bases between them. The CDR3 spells CASSLARDKEQFF. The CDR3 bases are TGTGCCAGCAGCTTAGCGCGAGATAAGGAGCAGTTCTTC.

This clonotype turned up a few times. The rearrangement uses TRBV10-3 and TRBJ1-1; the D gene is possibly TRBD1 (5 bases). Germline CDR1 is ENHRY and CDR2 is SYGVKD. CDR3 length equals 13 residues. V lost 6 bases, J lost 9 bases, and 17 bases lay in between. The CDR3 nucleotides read TGTGCCATCAGCGGGGTCGAGATGGGGCAAGCTTTCTTT. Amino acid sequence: CAISGVEMGQAFF.

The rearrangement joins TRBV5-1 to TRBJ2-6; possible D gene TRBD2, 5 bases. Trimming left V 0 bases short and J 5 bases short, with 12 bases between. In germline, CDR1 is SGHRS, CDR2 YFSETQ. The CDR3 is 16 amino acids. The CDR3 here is CASSLELGRRANVLTF. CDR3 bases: TGCGCCAGCAGCTTGGAACTGGGGAGAAGGGCCAACGTCCTGACTTTC.

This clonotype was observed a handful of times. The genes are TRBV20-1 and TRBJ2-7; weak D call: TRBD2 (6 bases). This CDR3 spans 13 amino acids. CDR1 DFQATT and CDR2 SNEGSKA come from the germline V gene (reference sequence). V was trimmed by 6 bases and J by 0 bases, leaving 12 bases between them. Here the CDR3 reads CSATRGPSYEQYF. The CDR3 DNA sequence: TGCAGTGCGACGCGGGGTCCCTCCTACGAGCAGTACTTC.

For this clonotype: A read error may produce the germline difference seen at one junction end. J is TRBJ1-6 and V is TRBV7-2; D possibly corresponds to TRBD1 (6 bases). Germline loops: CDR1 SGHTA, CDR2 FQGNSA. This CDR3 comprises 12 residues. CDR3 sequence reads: CASSTGNSPPHF. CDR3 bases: TGTGCCAGCAGCACAGGGAACTCACCCCCCCACTTT.

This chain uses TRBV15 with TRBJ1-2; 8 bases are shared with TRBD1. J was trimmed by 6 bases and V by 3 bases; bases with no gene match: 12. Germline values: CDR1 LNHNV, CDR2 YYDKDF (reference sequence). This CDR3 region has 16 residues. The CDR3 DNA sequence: TGTGCCACCAGCAGTCTGACAGGGGCAAGGACGGATGGCTACACCTTC. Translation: CATSSLTGARTDGYTF.